Listed below are T cell receptor beta chains from one sample, sequenced in a study of T cell repertoires in cytomegalovirus infection. TCRdb re-called the reads through MiXCR, storing one row per CDR3 protein. Found here are roughly 170,000 distinct CDR3 sequences, roughly 21% of them singletons; the top ten hold under 30%. Their antigens are not known. This specimen consisted of CD8+ T cells from cultured PBMCs, obtained from culture after CMV antigen stimulation. The receptor set was obtained from a human donor in good health (CMV status not recorded). Some clones in this sample may be carry-over from other donors' samples. Each CDR3 is given with its conserved first and last residue. D genes are given only for firm matches. Size is stated for part of the rows, as once, few or many counts, or as a class when the clone is expanded.

j_gene: TRBJ2-7
abundance: NA
v_gene: TRBV7-2
d_gene: NA
CDR3nt: TGTGCCAGCAGCATCTCTGAGTTTTACGAGCAGTACTTC
CDR3aa: CASSISEFYEQYF

j_gene: TRBJ1-1
abundance: NA
v_gene: TRBV19
d_gene: TRBD1
CDR3nt: TGTGCCAGTAGTCGGACAGGCGGTTCTTCCACTGAAGCTTTCTTT
CDR3aa: CASSRTGGSSTEAFF

j_gene: TRBJ2-7
abundance: many
v_gene: TRBV7-9
d_gene: NA
CDR3nt: TGTGCCAGCAGCCAGGGGGACTCACCTTACGAGCAGTACTTC
CDR3aa: CASSQGDSPYEQYF

j_gene: TRBJ1-5
abundance: NA
v_gene: TRBV7-2
d_gene: NA
CDR3nt: TGTGCCAGCAGCGGCGGAGGGAGGCCCCAGCATTTT
CDR3aa: CASSGGGRPQHF

j_gene: TRBJ2-4
abundance: NA
v_gene: TRBV2
d_gene: NA
CDR3nt: TGTGCCAGCCGGGGGATGGTGGCCAAAAACATTCAGTACTTC
CDR3aa: CASRGMVAKNIQYF

j_gene: TRBJ1-1
abundance: few
v_gene: TRBV27
d_gene: NA
CDR3nt: TGTGCCAGCAGTTTAGCCCCACTGACACTTAACACTGAAGCTTTCTTT
CDR3aa: CASSLAPLTLNTEAFF

j_gene: TRBJ2-5
abundance: few
v_gene: TRBV7-9
d_gene: NA
CDR3nt: TGTGCCAGCAGCCCTGACAGGGGAGGGGCCCAAGAGACCCAGTACTTC
CDR3aa: CASSPDRGGAQETQYF

j_gene: TRBJ2-1
abundance: NA
v_gene: TRBV6-6
d_gene: NA
CDR3nt: TGTGCCAGCAGTCATCCTGGGGGGCCGGATGAGCAGTTCTTC
CDR3aa: CASSHPGGPDEQFF

j_gene: TRBJ2-3
abundance: few
v_gene: TRBV7-3
d_gene: TRBD2
CDR3nt: TGTGCCAGCAGTTATGCGGGGGGAACCACAGATACGCAGTATTTT
CDR3aa: CASSYAGGTTDTQYF

j_gene: TRBJ2-2
abundance: few
v_gene: TRBV7-8
d_gene: NA
CDR3nt: TGTGCCAGCAGCCCGAGGGACTTCCTTTCTGGGGGGGAGCTGTTTTTT
CDR3aa: CASSPRDFLSGGELFF

j_gene: TRBJ2-7
abundance: NA
v_gene: TRBV7-6
d_gene: NA
CDR3nt: TGTGCCAGCAGTCGCGGACGGGATCGGCCTTACGAGCAGTACTTC
CDR3aa: CASSRGRDRPYEQYF

j_gene: TRBJ2-5
abundance: NA
v_gene: TRBV7-9
d_gene: NA
CDR3nt: TGTGCCAGCAGCTTAGAGTACTGGGAGGAGACCCAGTACTTC
CDR3aa: CASSLEYWEETQYF

j_gene: TRBJ1-4
abundance: NA
v_gene: TRBV7-2
d_gene: NA
CDR3nt: TGTGCCAGCAGCTCCTTGACAGGCGTATCTGAAAAACTGTTTTTT
CDR3aa: CASSSLTGVSEKLFF

j_gene: TRBJ2-3
abundance: NA
v_gene: TRBV7-2
d_gene: TRBD1
CDR3nt: TGTGCCAGCAGCTTGGACCGGGACAGTTTATCTAGCACAGATACGCAGTATTTT
CDR3aa: CASSLDRDSLSSTDTQYF

j_gene: TRBJ1-1
abundance: NA
v_gene: TRBV5-6
d_gene: NA
CDR3nt: TGTGCCAGCAGCGGGGGACTGAGCCGCACTGAAGCTTTCTTT
CDR3aa: CASSGGLSRTEAFF

j_gene: TRBJ2-7
abundance: NA
v_gene: TRBV6-5
d_gene: NA
CDR3nt: TGTGCCAGCAGTTACGAGGGGACTGGGGGTGACGAGCAGTACTTC
CDR3aa: CASSYEGTGGDEQYF

j_gene: TRBJ2-2
abundance: NA
v_gene: TRBV7-2
d_gene: TRBD1
CDR3nt: TGTGCCAGCAGCTCCCGATCCGCCGGGACAGAAAACACCGGGGAGCTGTTTTTT
CDR3aa: CASSSRSAGTENTGELFF

j_gene: TRBJ2-7
abundance: NA
v_gene: TRBV4-1
d_gene: TRBD1
CDR3nt: TGCGCCAGCAGCCAAGGGACCGGGACAGGGAAATTACACGAGCAGTACTTC
CDR3aa: CASSQGTGTGKLHEQYF

j_gene: TRBJ2-1
abundance: NA
v_gene: TRBV12-3/TRBV12-4
d_gene: NA
CDR3nt: TGTGCCAGCAGTTATGGGGGGAGCTACTCCTACAATGAGCAGTTCTTC
CDR3aa: CASSYGGSYSYNEQFF

j_gene: TRBJ1-1
abundance: NA
v_gene: TRBV7-6
d_gene: NA
CDR3nt: TGTGCCAGCAGCCCCGGAGGCCTAGGGGCGACTGAAGCTTTCTTT
CDR3aa: CASSPGGLGATEAFF

j_gene: TRBJ1-4
abundance: many
v_gene: TRBV7-8
d_gene: NA
CDR3nt: TGTGCCAGCAGCTTAGATGAGGGTTTCGAAAAACTGTTTTTT
CDR3aa: CASSLDEGFEKLFF

j_gene: TRBJ1-2
abundance: few
v_gene: TRBV7-8
d_gene: NA
CDR3nt: TGTGCCAGCAGCTACGAAGCTAACTATGGCTACACCTTC
CDR3aa: CASSYEANYGYTF

j_gene: TRBJ1-2
abundance: few
v_gene: TRBV6-1
d_gene: TRBD1
CDR3nt: TGTGCCAGCAGTGTTGACAGGGGGAACCCTGGCTACACCTTC
CDR3aa: CASSVDRGNPGYTF

j_gene: TRBJ1-1
abundance: many
v_gene: TRBV20-1
d_gene: NA
CDR3nt: TGTTTCCTGCCGAGGACAACGAACACTGAAGCTTTCTTT
CDR3aa: CFLPRTTNTEAFF

j_gene: TRBJ2-5
abundance: few
v_gene: TRBV7-8
d_gene: NA
CDR3nt: TGTGCCAGCTTCCACGGGAAGGTTCCTCGGGGGACCCAGTACTTC
CDR3aa: CASFHGKVPRGTQYF

j_gene: TRBJ2-7
abundance: NA
v_gene: TRBV5-4
d_gene: TRBD1
CDR3nt: TGTGCCAGCAGCCTACAACCCAGGGACAGGCCCTACGAGCAGTACTTC
CDR3aa: CASSLQPRDRPYEQYF

j_gene: TRBJ2-7
abundance: few
v_gene: TRBV7-2
d_gene: TRBD1
CDR3nt: TGTGCCAGCAGCCCCCTCGGGACAGGGGGGGACTACGAGCAGTACTTC
CDR3aa: CASSPLGTGGDYEQYF

j_gene: TRBJ1-4
abundance: NA
v_gene: TRBV11-2
d_gene: NA
CDR3nt: TGTGCCAGCAGCTTACCCCAGTTAACTAATGAAAAACTGTTTTTT
CDR3aa: CASSLPQLTNEKLFF

j_gene: TRBJ2-7
abundance: NA
v_gene: TRBV6-2/TRBV6-3
d_gene: NA
CDR3nt: TGTGCCAGCAGTTACTGGAGGGGGGAGCAGTACTTC
CDR3aa: CASSYWRGEQYF

j_gene: TRBJ2-3
abundance: NA
v_gene: TRBV5-4
d_gene: TRBD1
CDR3nt: TGTGCCAGCAGCTTGCCTGGACAGGGAGAGGCAGATACGCAGTATTTT
CDR3aa: CASSLPGQGEADTQYF

j_gene: TRBJ2-2
abundance: NA
v_gene: TRBV28
d_gene: NA
CDR3nt: TGTGCCAGCAGCCCCTGGCGGGGGCCGAACACCGGGGAGCTGTTTTTT
CDR3aa: CASSPWRGPNTGELFF

j_gene: TRBJ2-7
abundance: few
v_gene: TRBV7-6
d_gene: NA
CDR3nt: TGTGCCAGCAGCTTAGGGACAAACGAGCAGTACTTC
CDR3aa: CASSLGTNEQYF

j_gene: TRBJ2-2
abundance: once
v_gene: TRBV6-1
d_gene: TRBD2
CDR3nt: TGTGCCAGCAGCGTTCTCTTAGCGGGGACGAACACCGGGGAGCTGTTTTTT
CDR3aa: CASSVLLAGTNTGELFF

j_gene: TRBJ2-1
abundance: few
v_gene: TRBV12-3/TRBV12-4
d_gene: NA
CDR3nt: TGTGCCAGCAGAGCATCTCAGGGGATCCCCTACAATGAGCAGTTCTTC
CDR3aa: CASRASQGIPYNEQFF

j_gene: TRBJ1-5
abundance: NA
v_gene: TRBV7-2
d_gene: TRBD1
CDR3nt: TGTGCCAGCAGCTTAAACCAGGGGGCCGGACCCCAGCATTTT
CDR3aa: CASSLNQGAGPQHF

j_gene: TRBJ2-1
abundance: many
v_gene: TRBV7-9
d_gene: NA
CDR3nt: TGTGCCAGCAGCCTGGGAATCCTTGAGCAGTTCTTC
CDR3aa: CASSLGILEQFF

j_gene: TRBJ1-1
abundance: few
v_gene: TRBV7-7
d_gene: NA
CDR3nt: TGTGCCAGCAGCGTAGGGGACGGTACTGAAGCTTTCTTT
CDR3aa: CASSVGDGTEAFF

j_gene: TRBJ2-1
abundance: medium-sized
v_gene: TRBV6-1
d_gene: TRBD2
CDR3nt: TGTGCCAGCAACCCACTAGCGGGGGATTTCAATGAGCAGTTCTTC
CDR3aa: CASNPLAGDFNEQFF

j_gene: TRBJ1-1
abundance: NA
v_gene: TRBV27
d_gene: NA
CDR3nt: TGTGCCAGCAGTTTAAATCGGGGGTCCACTGAAGCTTTCTTT
CDR3aa: CASSLNRGSTEAFF

j_gene: TRBJ2-7
abundance: few
v_gene: TRBV2
d_gene: TRBD2
CDR3nt: TGTGCCGGGACTAGCGGGCTTTACGAGCAGTACTTC
CDR3aa: CAGTSGLYEQYF

j_gene: TRBJ2-5
abundance: few
v_gene: TRBV29-1
d_gene: NA
CDR3nt: TGCAGCTCCTCGGGTGGAGTCTTGCGGGGCGAAGAGACCCAGTACTTC
CDR3aa: CSSSGGVLRGEETQYF

j_gene: TRBJ2-5
abundance: NA
v_gene: TRBV7-8
d_gene: TRBD2
CDR3nt: TGTGCCAGCAGCTTGTACCCCGGGACTAGCGTTGAGACCCAGTACTTC
CDR3aa: CASSLYPGTSVETQYF

j_gene: TRBJ1-2
abundance: NA
v_gene: TRBV4-3
d_gene: NA
CDR3nt: TGCGCCAGCAGCCAAGACGGCAGCCCTAACTATGGCTACACCTTC
CDR3aa: CASSQDGSPNYGYTF

j_gene: TRBJ2-1
abundance: NA
v_gene: TRBV6-1
d_gene: TRBD1
CDR3nt: TGTGCCAGCAGTCTGGGACAGGGTCCCTCCAATGAGCAGTTCTTC
CDR3aa: CASSLGQGPSNEQFF

j_gene: TRBJ1-1
abundance: NA
v_gene: TRBV28
d_gene: NA
CDR3nt: TGTGCCAGCACCCTCGATCCGCACAGGAGCTTGAACACTGAAGCTTTCTTT
CDR3aa: CASTLDPHRSLNTEAFF

j_gene: TRBJ2-3
abundance: once
v_gene: TRBV7-9
d_gene: TRBD2
CDR3nt: TGTGCCAGCAGCCCGGTCGAGGGGAGGGGCACAGATACGCAGTATTTT
CDR3aa: CASSPVEGRGTDTQYF

j_gene: TRBJ2-2
abundance: few
v_gene: TRBV25-1
d_gene: TRBD1
CDR3nt: TGTGCCAGCAGTCCAGGAGACAGGGGGCTGGGCGGGGAGCTGTTTTTT
CDR3aa: CASSPGDRGLGGELFF

j_gene: TRBJ2-1
abundance: few
v_gene: TRBV7-9
d_gene: TRBD2
CDR3nt: TGTGCCAGCAGCTTAGTTGCGGGGGGGCACGATGAGCAGTTCTTC
CDR3aa: CASSLVAGGHDEQFF

j_gene: TRBJ2-3
abundance: few
v_gene: TRBV6-1
d_gene: NA
CDR3nt: TGTGCCAGCAGTGAAGCCAGGGGGGGGCCAGATACGCAGTATTTT
CDR3aa: CASSEARGGPDTQYF

j_gene: TRBJ1-4
abundance: NA
v_gene: TRBV4-1
d_gene: NA
CDR3nt: TGCGCCAGCAGCCAAGGTAGCCAGGGTACTGAAAAACTGTTTTTT
CDR3aa: CASSQGSQGTEKLFF

j_gene: TRBJ2-7
abundance: many
v_gene: TRBV7-9
d_gene: NA
CDR3nt: TGTGCCAGCAGCACCCTAGGGGCCTCCTACGAGCAGTACTTC
CDR3aa: CASSTLGASYEQYF

j_gene: TRBJ1-2
abundance: few
v_gene: TRBV7-2
d_gene: NA
CDR3nt: TGTGCCAGCAGCTTAGGGCCGGAGGGAGTTACTAACTATGGCTACACCTTC
CDR3aa: CASSLGPEGVTNYGYTF

j_gene: TRBJ2-1
abundance: NA
v_gene: TRBV12-3/TRBV12-4
d_gene: NA
CDR3nt: TGTGCCAGCAGTTTCGACACTGGGTACAATGAGCAGTTCTTC
CDR3aa: CASSFDTGYNEQFF

j_gene: TRBJ2-6
abundance: NA
v_gene: TRBV6-6
d_gene: NA
CDR3nt: TGTGCCAGCAGTTACTCGAGCGGAAGCCCCAGGTCTGGGGCCAACGTCCTGACTTTC
CDR3aa: CASSYSSGSPRSGANVLTF